This T cell receptor (beta chain) originates from a study of cytotoxic CD8 clonotypes in ibrutinib-treated CLL. TCRdb's table, derived via immunoSEQ multiplex PCR, lists solely in-frame clones and lacks some. The sample has approximately 150,000 clones, about 80% seen once. CDR3 length equals 17 residues. V lost 5 bases and J lost 3, with 20 bases in between. From germline, CDR1 is SGHRS and CDR2 YFSETQ. General study results and limits: Age-matched healthy donor levels were exceeded by baseline clonality, which tracked circulating CD8+ T-cell counts.

As regards this clone: Its antigen remains unknown.

The receptor's source is a human donor with chronic lymphocytic leukemia. The V gene is TRBV5-1, the J gene TRBJ1-4; D is unclear. The source was PBMCs, collected after 12 months of ibrutinib treatment. The CDR3 DNA follows: TGCGCCAGCAGTACGGGGAACTGGAGGAAGGCTAATGAAAAACTGTTTTTT. This sequence encodes CASSTGNWRKANEKLFF.